The TCR beta chain under discussion was sequenced for a study of T-cell memory formation after mild COVID-19. Study findings and constraints: SARS-CoV-2 specificity of second-wave clones peaking day 37 was unconfirmed. Contracting clones localized mainly to CM and EM when CD4+ and mainly to EMRA when CD8+.

TCRdb re-called the 5' RACE reads through MiXCR, storing one row per CDR3 protein. The sample carries a few hundred thousand distinct CDR3 sequences, 15% to 20% recorded once. Trimming took off 1 base at V and 4 bases at J, with 11 bases between the two ends. CDR1 is LGHDT, CDR2 YNNKEL, per germline (reference sequence). This CDR3 region has 15 residues. This clonotype was picked up a small number of times. Its antigen is unknown. This TCR was recovered from a man between 18 and 29 years old who had mild COVID-19 (a few samples of this study predate the infection). Cell type and time point are not known. The sequenced material came from PBMCs or a T cell subset sorted from them (not recorded which). The V call is TRBV3-1, the J call TRBJ1-5; D not resolved. CDR3 nucleotides: TGTGCCAGCAGCCAAGCCAAGGGTGGGAATCAGCCCCAGCATTTT. Encoded protein: CASSQAKGGNQPQHF.